The clone carrying this T cell receptor beta chain was seen only a few times. The sample comes from a study of blood T cell repertoires in COVID-19. The assay was immunoSEQ multiplex PCR, and TCRdb's table has in-frame clones only and misses some. This table has roughly 140,000 clones, approximately 87% appearing once. V lost 0 bases to trimming and J lost 8 bases, with 9 bases between them. This CDR3 has 14 residues. Germline lookup yields CDR1 SGHKS and CDR2 YYEKEE (reference sequence). The genes are TRBV5-5 and TRBJ1-6; D is unresolved. The receptor was derived from a middle-aged woman with acute or convalescent COVID-19. The sequenced sample consisted of peripheral blood. The CDR3, as DNA: TGTGCCAGCAGCTTGGGGACTTTCGATTCACCCCTCCACTTT. It is translated as CASSLGTFDSPLHF.